The clone carrying this T cell receptor beta chain has just a few counts. Germline lookup yields CDR1 SGHAT and CDR2 FQNNGV. With V trimmed by 5 bases and J by 3 bases, 6 bases remained unmatched. There are 14 residues in the CDR3. Original handling: By means of reference gene primer amplification, nucleated cell counts were estimated. Sequencing used immunoSEQ multiplex PCR; TCRdb keeps in-frame clones, though not all of them. V, J and clone size reflect that table, while D and trimming were determined from the DNA. This table holds about 98,000 clones, around nine tenths found once. These data are taken from a study of blood T cell repertoires in COVID-19. Study-level information: Acute and convalescent COVID-19 samples came from the United States, Italy and Spain. Sources were T cells, B-cell-depleted T cells, or PBMCs; the material itself was cDNA or gDNA.

This sequence originates from a man aged 65 to 85 with acute or convalescent COVID-19. The specimen was peripheral blood. The chain recombines TRBV11-2 with TRBJ1-2; 7 bases line up with TRBD1. In DNA, the CDR3 is TGTGCCAGCAGCCGGGTCACAGGGGACTATGGCTACACCTTC. The encoded protein is CASSRVTGDYGYTF.